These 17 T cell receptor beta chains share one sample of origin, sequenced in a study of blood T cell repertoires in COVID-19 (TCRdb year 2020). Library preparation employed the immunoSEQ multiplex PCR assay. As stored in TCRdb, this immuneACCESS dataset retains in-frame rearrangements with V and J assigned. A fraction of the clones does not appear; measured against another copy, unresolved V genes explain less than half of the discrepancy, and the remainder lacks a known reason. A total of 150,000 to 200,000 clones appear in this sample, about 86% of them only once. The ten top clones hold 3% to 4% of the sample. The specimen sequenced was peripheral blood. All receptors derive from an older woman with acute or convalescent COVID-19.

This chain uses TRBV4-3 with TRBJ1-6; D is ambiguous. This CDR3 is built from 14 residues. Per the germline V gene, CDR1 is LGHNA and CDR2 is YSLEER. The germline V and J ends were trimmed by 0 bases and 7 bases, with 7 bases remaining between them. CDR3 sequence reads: CASSQDSRNSPLHF. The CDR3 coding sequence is TGCGCCAGCAGCCAAGATTCCCGGAATTCACCCCTCCACTTT.

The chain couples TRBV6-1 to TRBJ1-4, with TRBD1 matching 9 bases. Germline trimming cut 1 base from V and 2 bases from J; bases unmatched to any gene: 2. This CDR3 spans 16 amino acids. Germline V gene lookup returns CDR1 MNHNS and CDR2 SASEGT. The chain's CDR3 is CASSEDGTGTNEKLFF. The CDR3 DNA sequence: TGTGCCAGCAGTGAAGACGGGACAGGGACTAATGAAAAACTGTTTTTT.

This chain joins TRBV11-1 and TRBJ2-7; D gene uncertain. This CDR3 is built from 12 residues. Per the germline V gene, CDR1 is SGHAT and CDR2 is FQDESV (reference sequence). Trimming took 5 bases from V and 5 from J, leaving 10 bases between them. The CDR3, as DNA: TGTGCCAGCAGCCACAGCCGCCACGAGCAGTACTTC. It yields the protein CASSHSRHEQYF. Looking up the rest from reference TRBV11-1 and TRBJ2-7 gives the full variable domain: EAEVAQSPRYKITEKSQAVAFWCDPISGHATLYWYRQILGQGPELLVQFQDESVVDDSQLPKDRFSAERLKGVDSTLKIQPAELGDSAMYLCASSHSRHEQYFGPGTRLTVT.

The CDR3 loop is CAWNVPGGGNTIYF. The CDR3 bases are TGTGCCTGGAACGTGCCAGGAGGTGGAAACACCATATATTTT. This sequence joins TRBV30 and TRBJ1-3, with no clear D. This CDR3 has 14 amino acids. Germline-derived CDR1 and CDR2 are GTSNPN and SVGIG (reference sequence). Trimming stripped 4 bases from V and 3 bases from J, with 13 bases between.

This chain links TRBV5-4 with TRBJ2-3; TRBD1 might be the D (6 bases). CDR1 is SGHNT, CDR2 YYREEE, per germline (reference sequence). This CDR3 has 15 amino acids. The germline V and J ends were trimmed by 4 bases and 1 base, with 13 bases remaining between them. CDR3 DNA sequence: TGTGCCAGCAGCGTTGGGGGCCCAGGCACAGATACGCAGTATTTT. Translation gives CASSVGGPGTDTQYF.

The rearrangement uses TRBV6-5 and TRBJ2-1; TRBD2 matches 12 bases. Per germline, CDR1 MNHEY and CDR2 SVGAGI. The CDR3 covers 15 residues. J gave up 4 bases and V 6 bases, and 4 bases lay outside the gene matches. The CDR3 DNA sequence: TGTGCCAGCAGAAAACTAGCGGGGGGTTACAATGAGCAGTTCTTC. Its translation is CASRKLAGGYNEQFF.

This CDR3 is CASSQEDHRAGDTQYF. The CDR3 nucleotides are TGCGCCAGCAGCCAAGAGGACCACAGGGCGGGAGATACGCAGTATTTT. J is TRBJ2-3 and V is TRBV4-3; D is perhaps TRBD1 (6 bases). The germline CDR1 and CDR2 sequences are LGHNA and YSLEER. CDR3 length: 16 amino acids. V was clipped by 0 bases and J by 5 bases, with 15 bases between them.

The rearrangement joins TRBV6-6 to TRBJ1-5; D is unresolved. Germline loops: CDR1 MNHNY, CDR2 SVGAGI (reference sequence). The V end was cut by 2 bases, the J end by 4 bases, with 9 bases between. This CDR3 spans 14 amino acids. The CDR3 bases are TGTGCCAGCAGTTACGCGGAGGCGAATCAGCCCCAGCATTTT. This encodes CASSYAEANQPQHF.

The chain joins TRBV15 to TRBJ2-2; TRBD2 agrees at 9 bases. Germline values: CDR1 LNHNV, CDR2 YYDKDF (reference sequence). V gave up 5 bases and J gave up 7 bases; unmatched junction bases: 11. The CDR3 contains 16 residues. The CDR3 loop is CATSSRAASGNGELFF. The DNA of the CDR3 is TGTGCCACCAGCTCCCGAGCGGCTAGCGGGAACGGGGAGCTGTTTTTT.

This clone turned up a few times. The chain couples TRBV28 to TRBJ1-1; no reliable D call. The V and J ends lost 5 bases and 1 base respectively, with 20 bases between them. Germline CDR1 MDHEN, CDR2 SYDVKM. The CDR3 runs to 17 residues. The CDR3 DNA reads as TGTGCCAGCAGTCCCTCCGGAGCGTCACCCCAGAACACTGAAGCTTTCTTT. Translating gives CASSPSGASPQNTEAFF. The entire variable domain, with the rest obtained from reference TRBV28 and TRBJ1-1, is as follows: DVKVTQSSRYLVKRTGEKVFLECVQDMDHENMFWYRQDPGLGLRLIYFSYDVKMKEKGDIPEGYSVSREKKERFSLILESASTNQTSMYLCASSPSGASPQNTEAFFGQGTRLTVV.

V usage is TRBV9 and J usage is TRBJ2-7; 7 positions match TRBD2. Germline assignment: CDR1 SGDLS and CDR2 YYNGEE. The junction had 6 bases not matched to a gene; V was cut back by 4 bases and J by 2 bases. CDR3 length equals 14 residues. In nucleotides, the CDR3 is TGTGCCAGCAGCCGTACTAGCGTGCCCTACGAGCAGTACTTC. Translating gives CASSRTSVPYEQYF.

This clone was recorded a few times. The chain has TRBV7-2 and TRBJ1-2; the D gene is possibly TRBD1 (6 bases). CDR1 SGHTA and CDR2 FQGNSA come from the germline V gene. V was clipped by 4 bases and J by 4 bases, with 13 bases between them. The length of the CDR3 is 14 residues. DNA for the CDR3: TGTGCCAGCAGCTCGGGACAAGGGCTCTATGGCTACACCTTC. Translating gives CASSSGQGLYGYTF.

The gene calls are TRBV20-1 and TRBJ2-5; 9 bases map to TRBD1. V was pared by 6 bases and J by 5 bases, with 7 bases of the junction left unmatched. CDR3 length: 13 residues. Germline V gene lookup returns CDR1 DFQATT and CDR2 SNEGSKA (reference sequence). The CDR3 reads CSASGTGRETQYF. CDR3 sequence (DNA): TGCAGTGCAAGTGGGACAGGGAGGGAGACCCAGTACTTC.

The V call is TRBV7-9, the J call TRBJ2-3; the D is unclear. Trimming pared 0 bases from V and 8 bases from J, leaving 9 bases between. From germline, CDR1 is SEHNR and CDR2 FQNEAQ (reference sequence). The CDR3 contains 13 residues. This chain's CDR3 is CASSLAAAATQYF. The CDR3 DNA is TGTGCCAGCAGCTTAGCTGCGGCAGCTACGCAGTATTTT.

The CDR3 nucleotides read TGTGCCAGCAGCTTATCAGGGAATGGCTACACCTTC. It encodes CASSLSGNGYTF. This chain connects TRBV7-9 to TRBJ1-2; maybe TRBD1 (5 bases). Trimming took 2 bases from V and 6 from J, leaving 7 bases between them. The CDR3 spans 12 residues. The germline V gene has CDR1 SEHNR and CDR2 FQNEAQ (reference sequence).

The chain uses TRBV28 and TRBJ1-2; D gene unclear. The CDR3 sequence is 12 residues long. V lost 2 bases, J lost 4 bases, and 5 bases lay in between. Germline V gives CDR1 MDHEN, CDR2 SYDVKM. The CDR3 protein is CASSLNSYGYTF. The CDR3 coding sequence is TGTGCCAGCAGTTTAAACAGCTATGGCTACACCTTC.

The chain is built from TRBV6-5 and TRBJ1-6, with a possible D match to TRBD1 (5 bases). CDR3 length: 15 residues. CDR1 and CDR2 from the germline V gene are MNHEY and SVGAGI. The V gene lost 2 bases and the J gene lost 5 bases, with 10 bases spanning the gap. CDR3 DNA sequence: TGTGCCAGCAGTTACGACAGATCGGATAATTCACCCCTCCACTTT. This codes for CASSYDRSDNSPLHF.